This T cell receptor (beta chain) comes out of a study of OX40 agonist ivuxolimab in advanced cancers. Study-wide context: Of mixed ages from about 23 to 79 and averaging approximately 60 years, the group was roughly 85% male.

Method: immunoSEQ multiplex PCR; TCRdb's copy keeps in-frame clones and lacks some. The sample records about 82,000 clones, more than 85% being singletons. Individuals having autoimmune disease history or systemic immunosuppression were not enrolled. This CDR3 has 15 amino acids. CDR1 is SGHTA and CDR2 is FQGNSA in the germline V gene. Trimming removed 5 bases at V and 3 bases at J, with 15 bases between. The chain uses TRBV7-2 and TRBJ2-3, with D maybe TRBD2 (6 bases). This TCR was sampled from an adult with an advanced solid tumor such as melanoma, head and neck, liver or kidney cancer. Material: CD4+ or CD8+ T cells sorted from blood, obtained in a trial of the OX40 agonist ivuxolimab. The CDR3 spells CASSARWGRTDTQYF. In DNA form, the CDR3 reads TGTGCCAGCAGCGCCCGCTGGGGGAGGACAGATACGCAGTATTTT.